This TCR beta chain comes out of a study of OX40 agonist ivuxolimab in advanced cancers. About the study as a whole: Ivuxolimab was a fully human IgG2 agonistic monoclonal antibody targeting the costimulatory receptor OX40 (CD134). Intravenous ivuxolimab was administered to patients every 2 weeks at six dose levels: 0.01, 0.1, 0.3, 1.5, 3 and 10 mg/kg. Of the approximately 54 patients in dose escalation, 19 had hepatocellular carcinoma, some 15 had melanoma, 9 had renal cell carcinoma and 9 had head and neck cancer. In the dose-escalation cohort, more than 80% of patients were male, and the mean age was 60 years with a range of roughly 23 to 79. Patients were allowed to have had prior anti-PD-1, anti-PD-L1 or anti-CTLA-4 therapy, and approximately 40% of the dose-escalation patients had been treated with checkpoint inhibitors. Partial responses were achieved by three dose-escalation patients, of whom one had hepatocellular carcinoma and two had cutaneous melanoma. Peripheral TCRbeta sequencing aimed to test whether ivuxolimab altered TCR sequence diversity and caused clonal T-cell expansion. The paper reports the monotherapy dose-escalation portion (N ≈ 50 patients) of the phase I ivuxolimab trial.

A note on this clone: Its specific antigen is unknown. Base qualities were left out, and no much larger clone turns up one base away.

Results the study describes overall, beyond this receptor: At doses of 0.1 to 3.0 mg/kg, clonal expansion of both CD4+ and CD8+ T cells in blood was seen between baseline and week 6. After ivuxolimab, expanded clones were on average more numerous among CD8+ T cells than among CD4+ T cells. The antigen specificity of the clonally expanded peripheral T cells was not determined. Low levels of normalized T-cell clonal expansion were also seen in some nonresponding patients. In the 0.1-3.0 mg/kg groups, partial responders had among the lowest normalized peripheral clonal expansion, particularly in CD8+ T cells.

The trial excluded patients who had a history of autoimmune disease or were on systemic immunosuppression. Peripheral blood for TCR sequencing was collected from all dose cohorts at baseline, on cycle 4 day 1, and on cycle 7 day 1. The samples were drawn from a first-in-human, open-label, multicenter phase I dose-escalation trial of ivuxolimab. Adults with locally advanced or metastatic melanoma, renal cell, hepatocellular, or head and neck squamous cell carcinoma were enrolled in the trial. Before TCR sequencing, CD4+ T cells and CD8+ T cells from peripheral blood were sorted into separate populations. Genomic DNA was isolated from the sorted cells so that the TCRbeta CDR3 region could be sequenced. The immunoSEQ Assay was used to sequence the TCRbeta CDR3 regions. The source is immuneACCESS, and TCRdb retained only in-frame sequences with V and J called. Part of the clones is not carried over; for the studies checked, unresolved V genes explain less than half of this, and the remainder is unexplained. The sample table lists 20,000 to 25,000 clones, more than 65% of them with a count of one. Roughly 9.8% of the sample lies in the top ten.

The trim is 7 bases for V and 4 bases for J, with a gap of 13 bases between the germline ends. Inclusive of the bounding cysteine and phenylalanine, the CDR3 is 13 residues long. Only the CDR3 portion is preserved as DNA: 39 bases, with reading frame beginning at the first base. The germline V gene sets CDR1 to MGHRA and CDR2 to YSYEKL. Rearrangement joined TRBV4-1 to TRBJ1-2, with a weak D call of TRBD1 (5 bases match). The clonotype originates from an adult with an advanced solid tumor such as melanoma, head and neck, liver or kidney cancer. Sequencing used CD4+ or CD8+ T cells sorted from blood, obtained in a trial of the OX40 agonist ivuxolimab. The CDR3 region: CASITREFYGYTF. The nucleotide sequence reads as follows: TGCGCCAGCATAACCAGGGAATTCTATGGCTACACCTTC.